This record covers a single TCR beta chain. The target antigen is unknown. The data belong to a study of Tregs in tolerant kidney transplant recipients. Study as a whole: Sorting of CD4+CD25+CD127- cells followed 3-day belatacept mixed lymphocyte reactions, sometimes with roughly 5-day graft donor restimulation. Recipient cells were told from donor cells by antibody staining.

The CDR3 extends over 14 amino acids. Looked up from germline, CDR1 is MNHEY and CDR2 is SVGAGI. V was clipped by 6 bases and J by 7 bases, with 18 bases between them. Study-level points and caveats: Findings come from small patient numbers and require larger validation. This study did not directly address biological reproducibility.

Libraries were prepared by immunoSEQ multiplex PCR; TCRdb keeps only in-frame clonotypes and omits some of them. Found here are more than 25,000 clones, 82% of them singletons; the top ten hold about 2.2%. This receptor was taken from a human donor in good health. The rearrangement uses TRBV6-5 and TRBJ1-2; tentatively, D is TRBD1 (6 bases). Sequenced: Tregs from blood cultured with allogeneic cells. The CDR3 loop reads CASRLLQGRGGYTF. The CDR3 DNA is TGTGCCAGCAGGCTCTTACAGGGCAGAGGTGGCTACACCTTC.